This T cell receptor (beta chain) was sequenced in a study of cytomegalovirus exposure and HLA in healthy donors. About the research overall: Earlier results showed 90 million to 120 million unique TCR beta sequences derived from 150 million to 200 million T cells. An early data release held 80 million or so unique TCRs from HLA-typed donors. Study results and caveats: In vitro checks showed that three CMV-associated chains really do target CMV antigens. Available immune exposure information covered CMV serostatus only.

The PCR ran on 60 Vbeta and 13 Jbeta primers. Profiled with immunoSEQ multiplex PCR; TCRdb holds only in-frame clones, not every one. This sample has 150,000 to 200,000 clones; 65% to 85% occur once, and the top ten carry over 1.5%. The CDR3 spans 19 residues. Germline values: CDR1 MNHNS, CDR2 SASEGT. The J segment lost 7 bases and the V segment lost 1 base, leaving 16 bases of the junction unmatched. About this clone: Its target is not known.

J is TRBJ1-1 and V is TRBV6-1; TRBD1 matches 12 bases. Sequencing was done on a sample of PBMCs. This receptor was taken from a woman aged 18-35 years in good health and CMV-seronegative. The chain's CDR3 is CASSEEVIGTGGFSGEAFF. In nucleotides, the CDR3 is TGTGCCAGCAGTGAAGAGGTTATAGGGACAGGGGGCTTTTCGGGTGAAGCTTTCTTT.